One sample yielded the 17 T cell receptor beta chains listed below, sequenced in a study of T-cell reconstitution after alpha-beta-depleted transplantation in children. For TCRbeta, the library was prepared with unique molecular identifiers. TCRdb re-analysed the PCR reads in MiXCR, keeping a single row per CDR3 protein. Seen here are around 500,000 distinct CDR3 sequences, 23% observed once, and the top ten hold 12% to 15%. The specimen comprised PBMCs, mostly from graft donor cells, sampled 360 days after TCRalphabeta/CD19-depleted stem cell transplant. All receptors come from a boy younger than two who had a stem cell transplant for acute myeloid leukemia, so the T cells may come from the graft donor.

The table lists this clonotype with many counts. V is TRBV20-1 and J is TRBJ2-1; 8 bases agree with TRBD2. The CDR3 has 14 residues. V dropped 3 bases and J dropped 9; count of bases not matched to a gene: 10. Per germline, CDR1 DFQATT and CDR2 SNEGSKA (reference sequence). DNA for the CDR3: TGCAGTGCTAGCCCCGGGGGGGGTCGCGCTGAGCAGTTCTTC. Translation gives CSASPGGGRAEQFF.

This clonotype came up many times. The genes are TRBV18 and TRBJ2-3, with D perhaps given as TRBD1 or TRBD2 (6 bases each). V shed 2 bases and J shed 5 bases, with 11 bases lying between them. The V gene's germline CDR1 is KGHSH and CDR2 LQKENI. The CDR3 extends over 14 amino acids. CDR3 nucleotides: TGTGCCAGCTCACCAGGGGGGCCGGTAGATACGCAGTATTTT. Its translation: CASSPGGPVDTQYF.

The rearrangement links TRBV5-1 to TRBJ2-2; TRBD1 aligns across 9 bases. Germline CDR1 SGHRS, CDR2 YFSETQ. The V and J ends lost 0 bases and 0 bases, in that order; junction bases with no gene match: 0. The CDR3 contains 16 residues. In DNA form, the CDR3 reads TGCGCCAGCAGCTTGGGACAGGGGGCGAACACCGGGGAGCTGTTTTTT. Its protein product is CASSLGQGANTGELFF. Full variable domain (missing parts from reference TRBV5-1 and TRBJ2-2): KAGVTQTPRYLIKTRGQQVTLSCSPISGHRSVSWYQQTPGQGLQFLFEYFSETQRNKGNFPGRFSGRQFSNSRSEMNVSTLELGDSALYLCASSLGQGANTGELFFGEGSRLTVL.

This clonotype has a count of ten or more. This chain joins TRBV12-3 or TRBV12-4 and TRBJ2-5; D may be TRBD1 (6 bases). The germline V and J ends were trimmed by 8 bases and 5 bases, with 15 bases remaining between them. This CDR3 is built from 13 residues. The CDR3: CASRLTGAETQYF. The CDR3, as DNA: TGTGCCAGCCGACTGACAGGAGCGGAGACCCAGTACTTC.

V gene TRBV7-9 combines with J gene TRBJ2-7; a possible D gene is TRBD1 (6 bases). Per germline, CDR1 SEHNR and CDR2 FQNEAQ (reference sequence). V was shortened by 6 bases and J by 2 bases, with 14 bases between the two germline ends. The CDR3 consists of 14 residues. In nucleotides, the CDR3 is TGTGCCAGCAGTCCCCTACAGGGCCCCTACGAGCAGTACTTC. Its translation is CASSPLQGPYEQYF.

V and J are TRBV4-3 and TRBJ2-7; 9 bases line up with TRBD2. Trimming removed 2 bases from V and 2 bases from J; junction bases left unmatched: 7. The CDR3 totals 16 residues. Germline CDR1 LGHNA, CDR2 YSLEER. CDR3 nucleotide sequence: TGCGCCAGCAGCCAACAGGCGGGGGGGGTAACCTACGAGCAGTACTTC. Translating gives CASSQQAGGVTYEQYF.

This clonotype has a count of ten or more. This chain connects TRBV29-1 to TRBJ2-5, with D possibly called TRBD1 or TRBD2 (5 bases each). Between the trimmed V and J ends, which lost 3 bases and 4 bases, there was a span of 15 bases. There are 14 residues in the CDR3. Germline lookup yields CDR1 SQVTM and CDR2 ANQGSEA. The CDR3 DNA reads TGCAGCGTTGAGGGGGTCTTACTCCGAGAGACCCAGTACTTC. Amino acids: CSVEGVLLRETQYF.

The chain uses TRBV11-3 and TRBJ2-7; D remains unclear. The V gene's germline CDR1 is SGHNT and CDR2 YENEEA. The CDR3 spans 14 residues. V was clipped by 4 bases and J by 5 bases, with 15 bases between them. CDR3 residues: CASSSRRTQDEQYF. CDR3 bases: TGTGCCAGCAGCTCCCGACGGACCCAGGACGAGCAGTACTTC.

The chain is built from TRBV12-3 or TRBV12-4 and TRBJ1-1; D not certain. The CDR3 loop spans 14 amino acids. V gave up 3 bases and J gave up 1 base, with 9 bases separating them. The CDR3 nucleotides are TGTGCCAGCAGTTTCAACACAGCGAACACTGAAGCTTTCTTT. It yields the protein CASSFNTANTEAFF.

The sample holds a few counts of this clonotype. J is TRBJ1-4 and V is TRBV20-1; D ambiguous. This CDR3 comprises 17 residues. CDR1 and CDR2 (germline): DFQATT, SNEGSKA (reference sequence). The V and J ends lost 4 bases and 3 bases respectively, with 21 bases between them. CDR3 coding DNA: TGCAGTGCTATAGGACCGCATAATCTTGAGCCTAATGAAAAACTGTTTTTT. This gives the protein CSAIGPHNLEPNEKLFF.

The chain is built from TRBV7-2 and TRBJ1-4; TRBD1 might be the D (5 bases). Germline CDR1 reads SGHTA; CDR2 reads FQGNSA. The length of the CDR3 is 14 residues. V lost 5 bases to trimming and J lost 1 base, with 8 bases between them. The CDR3: CASSTGLTNEKLFF. The DNA for the CDR3 is TGTGCCAGCAGCACAGGCCTAACTAATGAAAAACTGTTTTTT.

This clonotype was seen only a few times. The rearrangement joins TRBV7-2 to TRBJ1-1; D may be TRBD1 (5 bases). The V gene lost 1 base and the J gene lost 5 bases, with 14 bases spanning the gap. Germline V gene sequence: CDR1 SGHTA, CDR2 FQGNSA. The CDR3 is 15 amino acids. The CDR3 reads CASSLVNPGLTEAFF. DNA for the CDR3: TGTGCCAGCAGCTTAGTGAATCCGGGGCTGACTGAAGCTTTCTTT.

The V gene is TRBV12-3 or TRBV12-4, the J gene TRBJ1-2; a weak D match, TRBD1 (6 bases). The CDR3 is 13 amino acids. Trimming removed 5 bases at V and 3 bases at J, with 10 bases between. CDR3 sequence (DNA): TGTGCCAGCAGTGCCGGGACATACTATGGCTACACCTTC. Translation: CASSAGTYYGYTF.

This clonotype has more than one count but fewer than ten. CDR3 DNA sequence: TGCAGCGTTGAAGTCACCCGGACAGGGGCTAGACCCGATACGCAGTATTTT. Translating gives CSVEVTRTGARPDTQYF. The rearrangement uses TRBV29-1 and TRBJ2-3; 9 positions agree with TRBD1. From germline, CDR1 is SQVTM and CDR2 ANQGSEA. Trimming cost V 1 base and J 6 bases; bases outside gene matches: 14. The CDR3 covers 17 residues.

A remark on this clonotype: A single base separates this from a much larger clone, so it may be a read error. The conserved phenylalanine or tryptophan is not found at the CDR3 terminus, so this likely reflects a read error. This chain uses TRBV6-1 with TRBJ1-6, with D possibly matching TRBD1 (5 bases). Germline CDR1 is MNHNS and CDR2 is SASEGT. Trimming removed 4 bases from V and 7 bases from J, with 23 bases in between. The CDR3 extends over 18 amino acids. CDR3 loop: CASSAGPVGTWGNSPLHS. As DNA, the CDR3 is TGTGCCAGCAGTGCGGGTCCGGTTGGGACTTGGGGAAATTCACCCCTCCACTCT.

The V call is TRBV20-1, the J call TRBJ2-1; 9 positions agree with TRBD1. V lost 4 bases to trimming and J lost 5 bases; unmatched junction nucleotides: 9. The CDR3 is 15 residues long. Germline V gene lookup returns CDR1 DFQATT and CDR2 SNEGSKA (reference sequence). CDR3 protein: CSANGDREVHNEQFF. For the CDR3, the DNA is TGCAGTGCTAATGGGGACAGGGAGGTCCACAATGAGCAGTTCTTC.

This clonotype was found a few times. V and J are TRBV11-2 and TRBJ2-7; 9 bases are shared with TRBD1. Unmatched junction bases numbered 5, after V lost 0 bases and J lost 5 bases. CDR1 and CDR2 (germline): SGHAT, FQNNGV. The CDR3 consists of 15 residues. The CDR3 is CASSLDQNRGHEQYV. The DNA for the CDR3 is TGTGCCAGCAGCTTAGATCAGAACAGGGGGCACGAGCAGTACGTC.